This T cell receptor beta chain was observed in a study of blood T cell repertoires in COVID-19. Regarding this clone: Other DNA sequences in this specimen translate into the identical CDR3.

The CDR3 contains 13 residues. In germline, CDR1 is SGHVS, CDR2 FQNEAQ. Trimming removed 1 base at V and 3 bases at J, with 6 bases between. Participants were aged about 18 to 100 years from around 25 US areas. Authors' processing steps: Scientists estimated how many nucleated cells there were by amplifying reference gene primers. TCRdb's table, derived via immunoSEQ multiplex PCR, lists solely in-frame clones and lacks some. V and J calls and clone size are as listed in that table; D and trimming were resolved from the DNA. In the table there are over 200,000 clones, under 85% of which are singletons.

The chain links TRBV7-8 to TRBJ1-2; no clear D gene. The sequence was obtained from a man aged 55 to 70 who had recovered from COVID-19. What was sequenced was PBMCs or T cells enriched from blood (not recorded which). The chain's CDR3 is CASSLGTDYGYTF. The CDR3 region has the DNA TGTGCCAGCAGCTTAGGGACTGACTATGGCTACACCTTC.